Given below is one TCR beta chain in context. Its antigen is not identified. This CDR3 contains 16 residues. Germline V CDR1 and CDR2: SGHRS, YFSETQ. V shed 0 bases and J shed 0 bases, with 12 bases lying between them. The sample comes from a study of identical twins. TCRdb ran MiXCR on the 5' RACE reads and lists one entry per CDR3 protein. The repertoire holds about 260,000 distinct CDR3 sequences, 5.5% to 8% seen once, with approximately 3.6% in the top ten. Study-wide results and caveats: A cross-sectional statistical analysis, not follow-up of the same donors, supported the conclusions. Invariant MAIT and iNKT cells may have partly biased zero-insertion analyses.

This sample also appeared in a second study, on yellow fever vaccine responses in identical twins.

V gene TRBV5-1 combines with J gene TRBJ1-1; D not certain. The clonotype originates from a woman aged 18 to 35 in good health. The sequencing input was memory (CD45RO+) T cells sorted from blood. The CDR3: CASSLGQALMNTEAFF. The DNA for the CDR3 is TGCGCCAGCAGCTTGGGTCAGGCGTTAATGAACACTGAAGCTTTCTTT. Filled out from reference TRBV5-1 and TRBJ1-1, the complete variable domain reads KAGVTQTPRYLIKTRGQQVTLSCSPISGHRSVSWYQQTPGQGLQFLFEYFSETQRNKGNFPGRFSGRQFSNSRSEMNVSTLELGDSALYLCASSLGQALMNTEAFFGQGTRLTVV.